The clone carrying this T cell receptor (beta chain) was counted between two and nine times. How the authors handled the data: Reference gene primer amplification gave nucleated cell count estimates. TCRdb keeps only in-frame clones here, not all; method: immunoSEQ multiplex PCR. D and trimming come from the DNA, and the V and J calls and clone size come from that table. The table has about 160,000 clones, about three quarters seen once. The data derive from a study of blood T cell repertoires in COVID-19. Overall study context: Sites in the United States, Italy and Spain provided acute and convalescent COVID-19 samples. The cDNA or gDNA used as material had been derived from T cells, B-cell-depleted T cells, or PBMCs.

The CDR3 runs to 16 residues. Trimming took off 3 bases at V and 2 bases at J, with 19 bases between the two ends. The V gene's germline CDR1 is DFQATT and CDR2 SNEGSKA (reference sequence). The clonotype comes from a man in his sixties with acute or convalescent COVID-19. The rearrangement joins TRBV20-1 to TRBJ2-5; TRBD2 might be the D (7 bases). Sequenced input: peripheral blood. Here the CDR3 reads CSASLAAGALQETQYF. CDR3 sequence (DNA): TGCAGTGCTAGTCTAGCGGCGGGGGCTCTACAAGAGACCCAGTACTTC.